This T cell receptor (beta chain) originates from a study of a mutant IDH1 vaccine in newly diagnosed glioma. Study at large: Sex among treated patients split about 60% male, around 40% female; mean age was roughly 40 years. Earlier treatment was radiotherapy, temozolomide, or both, with most getting both.

This sample's time point: baseline, week 1 (first vaccination visit). Treatment described: pre-vaccination baseline after standard-of-care therapy. Newly diagnosed WHO grade 3 or 4 IDH1-mutant, ATRX-lost astrocytomas were identified in the donors. Sequencing used immunoSEQ multiplex PCR; TCRdb keeps in-frame clones, though not all of them. The sample includes tens of thousands of clones, approximately 79% of them seen just once. The CDR3 has 14 amino acids. Looked up from germline, CDR1 is MNHNS and CDR2 is SASEGT. The V end was cut by 2 bases, the J end by 6 bases, with 13 bases between. Study results and limitations: Vaccine-induced responses were seen in approximately 93% of patients, spanning several MHC alleles.

On this clone itself: Its antigen is unidentified.

Here the sequenced sample was PBMCs, taken from a glioma patient treated with radiotherapy, temozolomide or both. The genes are TRBV6-1 and TRBJ2-5; tentative D call: TRBD2 (5 bases). This sequence was found in a man aged 45-60 years with glioma. This CDR3 is CASSEMTTKQTQYF. CDR3 coding DNA: TGTGCCAGCAGTGAAATGACTACGAAACAGACCCAGTACTTC.